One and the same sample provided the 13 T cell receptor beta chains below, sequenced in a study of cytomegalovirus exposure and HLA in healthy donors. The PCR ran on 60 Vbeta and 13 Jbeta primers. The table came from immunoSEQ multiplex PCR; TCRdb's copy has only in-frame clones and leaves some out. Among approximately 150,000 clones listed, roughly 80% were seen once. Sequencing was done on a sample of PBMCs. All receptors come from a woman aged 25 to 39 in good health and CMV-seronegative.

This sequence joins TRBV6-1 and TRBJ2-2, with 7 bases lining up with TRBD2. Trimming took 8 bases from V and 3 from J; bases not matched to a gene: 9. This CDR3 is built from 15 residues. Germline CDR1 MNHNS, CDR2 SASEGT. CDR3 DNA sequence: TGTGCCAGCTCCTGGTCTAGCGGTTACACCGGGGAGCTGTTTTTT. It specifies CASSWSSGYTGELFF.

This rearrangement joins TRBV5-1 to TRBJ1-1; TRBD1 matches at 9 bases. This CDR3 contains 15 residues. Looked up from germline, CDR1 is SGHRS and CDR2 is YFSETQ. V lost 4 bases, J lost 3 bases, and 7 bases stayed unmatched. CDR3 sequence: CASSIYRGPDTEAFF. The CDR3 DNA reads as TGCGCCAGCAGCATCTACAGGGGGCCCGACACTGAAGCTTTCTTT.

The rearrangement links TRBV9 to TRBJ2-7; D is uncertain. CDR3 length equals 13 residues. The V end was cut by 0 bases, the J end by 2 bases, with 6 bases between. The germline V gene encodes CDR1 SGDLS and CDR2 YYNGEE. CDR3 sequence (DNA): TGTGCCAGCAGCGTAGCGCCGGCCTACGAGCAGTACTTC. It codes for CASSVAPAYEQYF. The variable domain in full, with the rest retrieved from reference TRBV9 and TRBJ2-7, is DSGVTQTPKHLITATGQRVTLRCSPRSGDLSVYWYQQSLDQGLQFLIQYYNGEERAKGNILERFSAQQFPDLHSELNLSSLELGDSALYFCASSVAPAYEQYFGPGTRLTVT.

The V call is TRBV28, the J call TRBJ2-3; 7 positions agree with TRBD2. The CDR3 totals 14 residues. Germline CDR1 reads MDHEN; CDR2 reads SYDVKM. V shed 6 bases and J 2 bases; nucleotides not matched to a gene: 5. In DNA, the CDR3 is TGTGCCAGCAGATTAGCGGGCTCCACAGATACGCAGTATTTT. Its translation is CASRLAGSTDTQYF.

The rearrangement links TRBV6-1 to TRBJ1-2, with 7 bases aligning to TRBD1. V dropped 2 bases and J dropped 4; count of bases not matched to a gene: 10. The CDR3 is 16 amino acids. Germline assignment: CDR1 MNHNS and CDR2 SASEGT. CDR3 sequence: CASSERERGRSYGYTF. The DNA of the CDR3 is TGTGCCAGCAGTGAAAGAGAAAGGGGGCGCAGCTATGGCTACACCTTC.

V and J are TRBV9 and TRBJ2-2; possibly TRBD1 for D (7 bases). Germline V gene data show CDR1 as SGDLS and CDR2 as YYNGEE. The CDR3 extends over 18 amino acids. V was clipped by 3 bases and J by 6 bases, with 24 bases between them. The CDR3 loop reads CASSAPSARQGGPGELFF. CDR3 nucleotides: TGTGCCAGCAGCGCCCCTTCGGCGAGGCAGGGGGGCCCCGGGGAGCTGTTTTTT.

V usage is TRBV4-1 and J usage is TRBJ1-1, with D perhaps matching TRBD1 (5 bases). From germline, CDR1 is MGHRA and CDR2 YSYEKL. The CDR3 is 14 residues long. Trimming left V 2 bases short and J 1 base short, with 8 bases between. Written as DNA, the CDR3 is TGCGCCAGCAGCCAACCGACAGCGAACACTGAAGCTTTCTTT. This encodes CASSQPTANTEAFF.

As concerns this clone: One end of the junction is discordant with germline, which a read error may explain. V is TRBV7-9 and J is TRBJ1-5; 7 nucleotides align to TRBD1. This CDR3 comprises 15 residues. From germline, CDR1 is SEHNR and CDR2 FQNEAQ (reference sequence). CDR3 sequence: CSSSLGDSPNQPQHF. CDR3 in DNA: TGTTCCAGCAGCTTAGGGGACAGCCCTAATCAGCCCCAGCATTTT.

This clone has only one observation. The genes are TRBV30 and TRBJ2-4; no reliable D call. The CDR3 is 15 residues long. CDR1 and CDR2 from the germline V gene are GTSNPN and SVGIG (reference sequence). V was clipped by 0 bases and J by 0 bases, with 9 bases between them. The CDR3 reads CAWSVSAIAKNIQYF. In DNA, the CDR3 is TGTGCCTGGAGTGTCTCCGCTATAGCCAAAAACATTCAGTACTTC.

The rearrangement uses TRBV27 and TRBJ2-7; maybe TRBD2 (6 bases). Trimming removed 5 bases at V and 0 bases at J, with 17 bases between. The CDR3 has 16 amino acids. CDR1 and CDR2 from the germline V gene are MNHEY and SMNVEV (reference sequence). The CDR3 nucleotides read TGTGCCAGCAGTGCCTACCGACCCGGGAGCTCCTACGAGCAGTACTTC. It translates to CASSAYRPGSSYEQYF.

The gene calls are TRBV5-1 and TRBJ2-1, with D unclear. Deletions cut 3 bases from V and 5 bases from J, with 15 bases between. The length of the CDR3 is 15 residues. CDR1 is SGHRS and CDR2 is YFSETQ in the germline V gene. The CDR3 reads CASSSDKRIDNEQFF. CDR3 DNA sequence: TGCGCCAGCAGCTCCGACAAGAGAATCGACAATGAGCAGTTCTTC.

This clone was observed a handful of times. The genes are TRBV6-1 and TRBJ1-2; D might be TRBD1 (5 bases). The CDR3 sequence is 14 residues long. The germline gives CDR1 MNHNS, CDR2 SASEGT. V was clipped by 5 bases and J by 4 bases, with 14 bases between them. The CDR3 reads CASSYRRGVYGYTF. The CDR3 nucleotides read TGTGCCAGCAGTTATCGGAGGGGAGTCTATGGCTACACCTTC.

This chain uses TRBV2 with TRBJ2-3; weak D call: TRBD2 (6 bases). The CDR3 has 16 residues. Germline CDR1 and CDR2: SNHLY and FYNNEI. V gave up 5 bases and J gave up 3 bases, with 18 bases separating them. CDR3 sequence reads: CASSKQTRERTDTQYF. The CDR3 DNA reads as TGTGCCAGCAGTAAACAAACCCGGGAGAGGACAGATACGCAGTATTTT.